These 21 T cell receptor beta chains originate from one sample sequenced in a study of T-cell memory formation after mild COVID-19. TCRdb re-derived calls from the 5' RACE reads in MiXCR, one entry per CDR3 protein. The sample contains around 430,000 distinct CDR3 sequences, roughly 15% of which appear only once. Sequenced: PBMCs or a T cell subset sorted from them (not recorded which). These receptor sequences come from a man aged 18 to 35 who had mild COVID-19 (a few samples of this study predate the infection). Cell type and time point are not known.

The chain links TRBV5-1 to TRBJ1-1; D unclear. CDR1 is SGHRS, CDR2 YFSETQ, per germline. V was shortened by 0 bases and J by 4 bases, with 10 bases between the two germline ends. The CDR3 is 14 amino acids. The DNA of the CDR3 is TGCGCCAGCAGCTTGGATCCCGGGAGCACTGAAGCTTTCTTT. Its protein is CASSLDPGSTEAFF.

The rearrangement joins TRBV29-1 to TRBJ1-1, with D unresolved. The CDR3 is 13 amino acids. Trimming took 4 bases from V and 5 from J, leaving 14 bases between them. Germline CDR1 reads SQVTM; CDR2 reads ANQGSEA. CDR3 sequence: CSVVNLLRTEAFF. CDR3 coding DNA: TGCAGCGTTGTAAACCTGCTCAGGACTGAAGCTTTCTTT. The full variable domain, completed using reference TRBV29-1 and TRBJ1-1, is SAVISQKPSRDICQRGTSLTIQCQVDSQVTMMFWYRQQPGQSLTLIATANQGSEATYESGFVIDKFPISRPNLTFSTLTVSNMSPEDSSIYLCSVVNLLRTEAFFGQGTRLTVV.

CDR3 in DNA: TGCGCCAGCAGCTCCCTGGGGGGGAACGAGCAGTTCTTC. Its protein is CASSSLGGNEQFF. The V call is TRBV5-1, the J call TRBJ2-1; 7 nucleotides agree with TRBD2. The germline CDR1 and CDR2 sequences are SGHRS and YFSETQ. J was trimmed by 10 bases and V by 3 bases; bases with no gene match: 7. This CDR3 is 13 amino acids long.

This clonotype has just a few counts. The chain's CDR3 is CASLRAEQYV. CDR3 sequence (DNA): TGCGCCAGCCTCCGGGCCGAGCAGTACGTC. This sequence joins TRBV5-1 and TRBJ2-7; the D is unclear. Germline V lookup: CDR1 SGHRS, CDR2 YFSETQ. The CDR3 totals 10 residues. V lost 7 bases and J lost 6, with 8 bases in between.

This clonotype has ten or more counts. The chain uses TRBV4-1 and TRBJ2-7; D might be TRBD2 (6 bases). The CDR3 totals 15 residues. Trimming removed 0 bases at V and 3 bases at J, with 12 bases between. Looked up from germline, CDR1 is MGHRA and CDR2 is YSYEKL. Here the CDR3 DNA reads TGCGCCAGCAGCCAAGAATGGACGGAGGGCTACGAGCAGTACTTC. Protein sequence: CASSQEWTEGYEQYF.

There are a few counts of this clonotype. The chain recombines TRBV3-1 with TRBJ1-1, with TRBD1 as a possible D gene (5 bases). V was clipped by 3 bases and J by 6 bases, with 17 bases between them. Germline values: CDR1 LGHDT, CDR2 YNNKEL (reference sequence). CDR3 length: 15 amino acids. CDR3 nucleotides: TGTGCCAGCAGCCATTACACGCAGGGAGTCCCTGAAGCTTTCTTT. The encoded protein is CASSHYTQGVPEAFF.

J is TRBJ2-4 and V is TRBV4-1; no clear D gene. Trimming pared 4 bases from V and 2 bases from J, leaving 21 bases between. Germline CDR1 is MGHRA and CDR2 is YSYEKL. This CDR3 is 18 amino acids long. CDR3 bases: TGCGCCAGCAGCCCCCCATCCTCGCTCTTAGTTACCAAAAACATTCAGTACTTC. This gives the protein CASSPPSSLLVTKNIQYF.

The chain links TRBV14 to TRBJ2-7, with D possibly being TRBD1 or TRBD2 (5 bases each). The CDR3 runs 12 residues. V gave up 3 bases and J gave up 2 bases, with 5 bases separating them. Germline values: CDR1 SGHDN, CDR2 FVKESK. CDR3 protein: CASSQGAYEQYF. Written as DNA, the CDR3 is TGTGCCAGCAGCCAGGGGGCCTACGAGCAGTACTTC.

The rearrangement joins TRBV4-1 to TRBJ1-2; no definite D call. This CDR3 is 13 amino acids long. Looked up from germline, CDR1 is MGHRA and CDR2 is YSYEKL. V lost 0 bases and J 4 bases, leaving 6 bases between the germline ends. CDR3 loop: CASSQEFSYGYTF. As DNA, the CDR3 is TGCGCCAGCAGCCAAGAGTTCTCCTATGGCTACACCTTC.

The chain couples TRBV6-6 to TRBJ1-2; TRBD1 might be the D (5 bases). Germline V CDR1 and CDR2: MNHNY, SVGAGI (reference sequence). Trimming stripped 2 bases from V and 6 bases from J, with 13 bases between. The CDR3 consists of 14 residues. The CDR3 DNA sequence: TGTGCCAGCAGTTACCTGGGGGGGATTAATGGCTACACCTTC. It codes for CASSYLGGINGYTF.

This clonotype was counted a few times. V usage is TRBV9 and J usage is TRBJ2-5, with D perhaps being TRBD1 or TRBD2 (5 bases each). This CDR3 comprises 15 residues. The V end was cut by 0 bases, the J end by 1 base, with 10 bases between. The germline V gene encodes CDR1 SGDLS and CDR2 YYNGEE. The CDR3 sequence is CASSVGGEAQETQYF. As DNA, the CDR3 is TGTGCCAGCAGCGTAGGAGGGGAAGCCCAAGAGACCCAGTACTTC.

The J gene is TRBJ2-5, the V gene TRBV3-1; no clear D. CDR1 is LGHDT and CDR2 is YNNKEL in the germline V gene (reference sequence). Trimming left V 0 bases short and J 7 bases short, with 9 bases between. This CDR3 region has 13 residues. The CDR3 protein is CASSQDASGTQYF. The CDR3 bases are TGTGCCAGCAGCCAAGATGCTTCGGGGACCCAGTACTTC.

The chain carries TRBV11-2 and TRBJ1-1, with D hard to call. Between the trimmed V and J ends, which lost 0 bases and 10 bases, there was a span of 6 bases. This CDR3 region has 11 residues. Looked up from germline, CDR1 is SGHAT and CDR2 is FQNNGV. DNA of the CDR3: TGTGCCAGCAGCTTAGATCTACGAGCTTTCTTT. Translating gives CASSLDLRAFF.

This clonotype was counted at least ten times. Here the CDR3 DNA reads TGTGCCAGCAGCTTGCTCGGGGAGAGCTCCTACGAGCAGTACTTC. This gives the protein CASSLLGESSYEQYF. J is TRBJ2-7 and V is TRBV5-5, with D tentatively TRBD2 (5 bases). The V end was cut by 1 base, the J end by 0 bases, with 11 bases between. CDR1 SGHKS and CDR2 YYEKEE come from the germline V gene (reference sequence). The CDR3 is made up of 15 amino acids.

Only a few counts were recorded for this clonotype. The rearrangement links TRBV6-5 to TRBJ2-7, with D perhaps matching TRBD1 or TRBD2 (6 bases each). This CDR3 contains 14 residues. V gave up 2 bases and J gave up 7 bases, with 15 bases separating them. From germline, CDR1 is MNHEY and CDR2 SVGAGI. CDR3 sequence: CASSYGIRGEEQYF. Written as DNA, the CDR3 is TGTGCCAGCAGTTACGGGATTAGGGGGGAAGAGCAGTACTTC.

The chain combines TRBV4-3 with TRBJ2-1; D not resolved. The CDR3 length is 17 residues. V lost 0 bases, J lost 0 bases, and 12 bases lay in between. The germline gives CDR1 LGHNA, CDR2 YSLEER. As DNA, the CDR3 is TGCGCCAGCAGCCAAGATCCCACCGGCAGCTCCTACAATGAGCAGTTCTTC. This encodes CASSQDPTGSSYNEQFF.

This clonotype came up many times. The chain is built from TRBV29-1 and TRBJ2-1; 9 bases fit TRBD2. The CDR3 runs 13 residues. CDR1 SQVTM and CDR2 ANQGSEA come from the germline V gene. The junction had 1 base not matched to a gene; V was cut back by 4 bases and J by 3 bases. The CDR3 is CSVVTSGYNEQFF. The CDR3, as DNA: TGCAGCGTTGTGACTAGCGGCTACAATGAGCAGTTCTTC.

The rearrangement joins TRBV6-5 to TRBJ1-1; no firm D call. The CDR3 is 15 residues long. Germline assignment: CDR1 MNHEY and CDR2 SVGAGI. The V gene lost 4 bases and the J gene lost 2 bases, with 14 bases spanning the gap. The CDR3 sequence: CASSSHLQINTEAFF. The DNA for the CDR3 is TGTGCCAGCAGTTCCCATTTACAGATAAACACTGAAGCTTTCTTT.

The chain carries TRBV4-2 and TRBJ1-5; D is ambiguous. This CDR3 region has 16 residues. CDR1 LGHNA and CDR2 YNFKEQ come from the germline V gene. Between the trimmed V and J ends, which lost 0 bases and 1 base, there was a span of 10 bases. The CDR3: CASSQETGMSNQPQHF. The CDR3 DNA reads as TGTGCCAGCAGCCAAGAAACGGGCATGAGCAATCAGCCCCAGCATTTT.

In nucleotides, the CDR3 is TGTGCCAGCAGCCGGGAGGGGAACACCGGGGAGCTGTTTTTT. This gives the protein CASSREGNTGELFF. The chain combines TRBV7-2 with TRBJ2-2, with 8 bases identical to TRBD2. The CDR3 consists of 14 residues. Germline values: CDR1 SGHTA, CDR2 FQGNSA. V was clipped by 5 bases and J by 1 base; unmatched bases: 0.

This clonotype was seen more than once but under ten times. The chain links TRBV7-2 to TRBJ2-7; weak D call: TRBD1 (5 bases). CDR1 and CDR2 (germline): SGHTA, FQGNSA. V was clipped by 1 base and J by 9 bases, with 16 bases between them. The CDR3 loop spans 14 amino acids. CDR3 nucleotide sequence: TGTGCCAGCAGCTTAGGACAGCTCGTACGCGGGCAGTACTTC. Translated, it gives CASSLGQLVRGQYF.